This TCR beta chain was captured by sequencing in a study of blood T cell repertoires in COVID-19. The method was immunoSEQ multiplex PCR; TCRdb's version includes in-frame clones alone and lacks a portion of them. The sample holds 75,000 to 95,000 clones, 65% to 85% seen once. As regards this clone: Germline is not matched at one junction end, which may reflect a read error.

Germline V gene lookup returns CDR1 MNHEY and CDR2 SVGEGT. The CDR3 has 15 amino acids. This chain links TRBV6-2 or TRBV6-3 with TRBJ2-5; 8 bases match TRBD2. The source material was peripheral blood. The sequence derives from a man aged 55 to 70 with acute or convalescent COVID-19. The CDR3 DNA reads TGTGTCAGCACCCCTACCCGGGGGGGCCCGGAGACCCAGTACTTC. Amino acid sequence: CVSTPTRGGPETQYF.